The present entry profiles one TCR beta chain with its context. Its target is unknown. In building TCR beta libraries, iRepertoire HTBI primers were used together with Arm-PCR of CDR3 regions. TCRdb redid the calling of the multiplex PCR reads with MiXCR, one entry per CDR3 protein. The sample includes approximately 690,000 distinct CDR3 sequences, approximately 31% of them seen just once. These data belong to a study of regulatory T cells in long-lasting Graves disease. Notes on the study in general: Those with persistent disease had in common more public clonotypes (2,741) than new patients (approximately 970).

Specified time point: persistent/refractory GD, antithyroid drugs over 5 years with positive TRAb. Construction of the TCR library relied on RNA isolated from PBMCs. The CDR3 contains 15 residues. Trimming pared 5 bases from V and 5 bases from J, leaving 19 bases between. The chain has TRBV12-3 or TRBV12-4 and TRBJ2-7, with no clear D. Source: peripheral blood mononuclear cells (PBMCs), taken when the disease was refractory, from a patient treated with antithyroid drugs. This TCR derives from a female donor with Graves disease. CDR3: CASSPLAANKNEQYF. The CDR3 bases are TGTGCCAGCAGTCCCCTCGCGGCCAATAAAAACGAGCAGTACTTC.